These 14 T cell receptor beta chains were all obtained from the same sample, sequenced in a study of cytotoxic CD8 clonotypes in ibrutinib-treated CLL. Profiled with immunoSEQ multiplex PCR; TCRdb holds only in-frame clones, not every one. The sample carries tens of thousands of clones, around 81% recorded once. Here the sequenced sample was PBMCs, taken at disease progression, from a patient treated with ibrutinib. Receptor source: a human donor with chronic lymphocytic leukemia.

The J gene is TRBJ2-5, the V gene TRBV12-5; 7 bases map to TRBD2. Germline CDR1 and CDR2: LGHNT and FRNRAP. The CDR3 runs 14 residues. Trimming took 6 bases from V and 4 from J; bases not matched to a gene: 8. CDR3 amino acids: CASGRRGDRETQYF. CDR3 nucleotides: TGTGCTAGTGGCCGACGGGGGGACCGAGAGACCCAGTACTTC.

The CDR3 reads CAIRVTGGNTEAFF. In DNA form, the CDR3 reads TGTGCCATCAGAGTGACAGGGGGGAACACTGAAGCTTTCTTT. The J gene is TRBJ1-1, the V gene TRBV10-3; 9 bases line up with TRBD1. Germline CDR1 ENHRY, CDR2 SYGVKD. J was trimmed by 1 base and V by 6 bases; bases with no gene match: 3. The CDR3 sequence is 14 residues long.

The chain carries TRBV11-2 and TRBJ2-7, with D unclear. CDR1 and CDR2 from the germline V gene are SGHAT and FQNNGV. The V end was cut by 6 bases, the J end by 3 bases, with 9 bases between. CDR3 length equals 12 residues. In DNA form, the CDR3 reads TGTGCCAGCAGTAATCTCCTCTACGAGCAGTACTTC. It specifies CASSNLLYEQYF.

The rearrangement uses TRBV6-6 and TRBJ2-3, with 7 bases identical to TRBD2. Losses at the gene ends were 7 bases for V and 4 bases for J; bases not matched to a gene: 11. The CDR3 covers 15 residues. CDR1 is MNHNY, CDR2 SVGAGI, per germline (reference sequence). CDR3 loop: CASTRGVYGSDTQYF. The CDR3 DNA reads TGTGCCAGCACTCGGGGGGTTTACGGGTCAGATACGCAGTATTTT.

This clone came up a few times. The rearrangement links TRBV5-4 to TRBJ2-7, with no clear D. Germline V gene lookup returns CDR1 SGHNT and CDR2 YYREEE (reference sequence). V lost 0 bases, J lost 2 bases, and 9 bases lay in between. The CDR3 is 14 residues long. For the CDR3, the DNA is TGTGCCAGCAGCTTGGTTGGAAGCACCTACGAGCAGTACTTC. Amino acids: CASSLVGSTYEQYF.

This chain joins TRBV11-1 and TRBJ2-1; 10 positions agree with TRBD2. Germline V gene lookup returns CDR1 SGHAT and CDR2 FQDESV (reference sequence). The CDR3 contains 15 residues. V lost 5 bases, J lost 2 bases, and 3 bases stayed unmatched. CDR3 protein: CASSPGTSAYNEQFF. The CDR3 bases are TGTGCCAGCAGCCCCGGGACTAGCGCCTACAATGAGCAGTTCTTC.

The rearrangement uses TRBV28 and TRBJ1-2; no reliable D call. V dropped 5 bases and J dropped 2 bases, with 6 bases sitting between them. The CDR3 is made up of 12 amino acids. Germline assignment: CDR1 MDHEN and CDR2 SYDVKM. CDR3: CASSQENYGYTF. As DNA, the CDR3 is TGTGCCAGCAGTCAGGAGAACTATGGCTACACCTTC.

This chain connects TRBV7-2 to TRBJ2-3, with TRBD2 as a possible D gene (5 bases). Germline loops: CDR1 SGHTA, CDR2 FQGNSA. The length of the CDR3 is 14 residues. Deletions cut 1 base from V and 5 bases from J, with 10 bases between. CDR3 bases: TGTGCCAGCAGCTTAGGAGGGTTTAGAGATACGCAGTATTTT. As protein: CASSLGGFRDTQYF.

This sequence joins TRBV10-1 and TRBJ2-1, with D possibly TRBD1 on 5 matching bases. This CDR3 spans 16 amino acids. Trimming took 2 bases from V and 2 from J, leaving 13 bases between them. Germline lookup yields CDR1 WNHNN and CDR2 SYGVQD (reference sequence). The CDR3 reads CASSERTQGPYNEQFF. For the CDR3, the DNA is TGCGCCAGCAGTGAGAGGACCCAGGGTCCCTACAATGAGCAGTTCTTC.

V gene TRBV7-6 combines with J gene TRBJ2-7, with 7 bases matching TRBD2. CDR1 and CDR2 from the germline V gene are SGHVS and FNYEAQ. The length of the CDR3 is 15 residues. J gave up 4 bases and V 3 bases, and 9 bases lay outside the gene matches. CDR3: CASSFDASGVYEQYF. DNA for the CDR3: TGTGCCAGCAGCTTTGATGCTAGCGGAGTATACGAGCAGTACTTC.

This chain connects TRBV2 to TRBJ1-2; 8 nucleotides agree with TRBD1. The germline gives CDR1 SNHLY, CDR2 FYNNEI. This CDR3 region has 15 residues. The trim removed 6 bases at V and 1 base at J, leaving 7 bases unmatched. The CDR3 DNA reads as TGTGCCAGCAGATTACTGGACAGGGTTAACTATGGCTACACCTTC. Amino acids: CASRLLDRVNYGYTF.

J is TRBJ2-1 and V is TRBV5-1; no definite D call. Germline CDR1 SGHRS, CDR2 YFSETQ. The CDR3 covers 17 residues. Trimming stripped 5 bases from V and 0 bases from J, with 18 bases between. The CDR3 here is CASSPGQVSSSYNEQFF. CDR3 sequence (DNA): TGCGCCAGCAGTCCCGGGCAGGTCTCTAGCTCCTACAATGAGCAGTTCTTC.

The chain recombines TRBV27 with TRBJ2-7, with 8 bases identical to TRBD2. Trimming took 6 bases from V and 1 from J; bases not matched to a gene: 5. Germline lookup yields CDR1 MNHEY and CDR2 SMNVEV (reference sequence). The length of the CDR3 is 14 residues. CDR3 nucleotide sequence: TGTGCCAGCAGACCCGGGGGGGCTTCCTACGAGCAGTACTTC. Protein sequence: CASRPGGASYEQYF.

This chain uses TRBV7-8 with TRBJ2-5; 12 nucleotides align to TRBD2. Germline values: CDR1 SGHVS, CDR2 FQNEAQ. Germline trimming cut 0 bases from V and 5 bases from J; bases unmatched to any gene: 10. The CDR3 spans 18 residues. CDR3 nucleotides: TGTGCCAGCAGCTTAGCTATTTCGGCTAGCGGGAGGGGGGAGACCCAGTACTTC. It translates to CASSLAISASGRGETQYF.